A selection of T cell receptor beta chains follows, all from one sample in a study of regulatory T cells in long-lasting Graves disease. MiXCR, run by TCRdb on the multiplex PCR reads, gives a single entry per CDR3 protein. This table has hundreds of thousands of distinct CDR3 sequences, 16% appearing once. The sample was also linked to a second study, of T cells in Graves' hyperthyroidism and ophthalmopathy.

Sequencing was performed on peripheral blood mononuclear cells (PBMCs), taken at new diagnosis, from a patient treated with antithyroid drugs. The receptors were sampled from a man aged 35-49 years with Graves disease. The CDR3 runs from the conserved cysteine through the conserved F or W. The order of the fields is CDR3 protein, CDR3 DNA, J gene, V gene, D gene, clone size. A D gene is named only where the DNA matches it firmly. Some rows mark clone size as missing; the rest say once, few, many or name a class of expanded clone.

CASSEGAGKQFF | TGTGCCAGCAGTGAAGGGGCGGGGAAGCAGTTCTTC | TRBJ2-1 | TRBV2 | . | many
CASSLDSGSDEQYF | TGTGCCAGCAGCTTAGATTCGGGTTCAGACGAGCAGTACTTC | TRBJ2-7 | TRBV11-2 | . | few
CAIRRTAYEQYF | TGTGCCATCAGGAGGACTGCTTACGAGCAGTACTTC | TRBJ2-7 | TRBV10-3 | . | few
CASRPLAGGLYNEQFF | TGCGCCAGCAGACCTCTAGCGGGGGGACTCTACAATGAGCAGTTCTTC | TRBJ2-1 | TRBV5-1 | TRBD2 | .
CASSQDFWENIQYF | TGCGCCAGCAGCCAAGATTTCTGGGAAAACATTCAGTACTTC | TRBJ2-4 | TRBV4-1 | . | .
CATSDAGTGAYNEQFF | TGTGCCACCAGTGATGCTGGGACAGGGGCCTACAATGAGCAGTTCTTC | TRBJ2-1 | TRBV24-1 | TRBD1 | many
CASSQGDRDNEQFF | TGCGCCAGCAGCCAAGGGGACAGGGACAATGAGCAGTTCTTC | TRBJ2-1 | TRBV4-3 | TRBD1 | few
CASSSPPTDGYSGNTIYF | TGTGCCAGCAGCTCCCCCCCCACGGACGGCTACTCTGGAAACACCATATATTTT | TRBJ1-3 | TRBV7-9 | . | many
CASSPPPTSVSVLDGQYF | TGTGCCAGCAGTCCACCCCCCACATCCGTTTCGGTGCTTGACGGGCAGTACTTC | TRBJ2-7 | TRBV28 | . | many
CASSLGTEDNQPQHF | TGCGCCAGCAGCTTGGGGACAGAGGATAATCAGCCCCAGCATTTT | TRBJ1-5 | TRBV5-1 | . | many
CASIDRGAGNAEAFF | TGTGCCAGCATTGATCGGGGGGCAGGGAACGCTGAAGCTTTCTTT | TRBJ1-1 | TRBV27 | . | many
CASSLNEGPGTQYF | TGTGCCAGCAGCTTAAACGAGGGTCCGGGGACCCAGTACTTC | TRBJ2-5 | TRBV7-3 | . | .
CASRSHSSDQPQHF | TGTGCCAGCAGAAGCCATTCTTCGGATCAGCCCCAGCATTTT | TRBJ1-5 | TRBV6-2/TRBV6-3 | . | few
CSVGAGPSYEQYF | TGCAGCGTTGGGGCGGGGCCCTCCTACGAGCAGTACTTC | TRBJ2-7 | TRBV29-1 | . | few
CASSVQGGNEQYF | TGTGCCAGCAGCGTCCAAGGGGGCAACGAGCAGTACTTC | TRBJ2-7 | TRBV7-9 | TRBD1 | many
CASSQGQVSFF | TGTGCCAGCAGTCAAGGACAGGTTTCTTTCTTT | TRBJ1-1 | TRBV12-3/TRBV12-4 | TRBD1 | .
CASSLGRQGSYEQYF | TGTGCCAGCAGCTTGGGCCGGCAGGGTTCCTACGAGCAGTACTTC | TRBJ2-7 | TRBV11-2 | . | .
CASSLPTGSYEQYF | TGTGCCAGCAGTCTGCCGACAGGATCCTACGAGCAGTACTTC | TRBJ2-7 | TRBV28 | . | many
CASSQEQNLNQPQHF | TGTGCCAGCAGCCAGGAACAGAACCTGAATCAGCCCCAGCATTTT | TRBJ1-5 | TRBV3-1 | . | many
CAGSLGRDSIQYF | TGTGCCGGCAGTTTGGGACGCGACAGTATTCAGTACTTC | TRBJ2-4 | TRBV2 | . | many